The 27 T cell receptor beta chains reported below all come from one sample, sequenced in a study of T cells in placental villitis. Amplification of TCR-beta CDR3 regions from genomic DNA was performed with the immunoSEQ v4 bias-controlled multiplex PCR assay, which was run blinded to group allocation. Drawn from immuneACCESS, this table holds only the in-frame rearrangements with V and J called that TCRdb kept. Clones are partly lost; checked studies trace under half to an unresolved V gene and leave the rest unexplained. The sample has about 5,900 clones on record, roughly 73% of them singletons. The ten largest clones capture over 7% of the sample. Input material: placental tissue containing maternal and fetal cells. These receptors came from a human patient with infectious villitis; the placental T cells may come from both mother and fetus.

In DNA form, the CDR3 reads TGTGCCAGCAGCGCCGGGACTAGGGGTCTGAGCACAGATACGCAGTATTTT. This translates into CASSAGTRGLSTDTQYF. The rearrangement links TRBV6-2 or TRBV6-3 to TRBJ2-3, with TRBD2 matching over 8 bases. The J segment lost 0 bases and the V segment lost 6 bases, leaving 11 bases of the junction unmatched. Germline assignment: CDR1 MNHEY and CDR2 SVGEGT. CDR3 length: 17 amino acids.

The rearrangement joins TRBV4-3 to TRBJ2-1; 8 nucleotides match TRBD2. CDR1 is LGHNA, CDR2 YSLEER, per germline. Trimming took 2 bases from V and 6 from J; bases not matched to a gene: 12. This CDR3 spans 17 amino acids. CDR3 nucleotide sequence: TGCGCCAGCAGCCAAAGACTATACGGACTAGCTGGCAATGAGCAGTTCTTC. Translated: CASSQRLYGLAGNEQFF.

The chain couples TRBV28 to TRBJ1-1; D may be TRBD1 (5 bases). The V and J ends lost 4 bases and 1 base respectively, with 10 bases between them. Germline-derived CDR1 and CDR2 are MDHEN and SYDVKM. This CDR3 comprises 14 residues. Here the CDR3 reads CASSSGTRNTEAFF. The CDR3 DNA is TGTGCCAGCAGTTCAGGGACGCGGAACACTGAAGCTTTCTTT.

Details on this clone: This specimen includes other DNA sequences encoding the same CDR3. This rearrangement joins TRBV7-2 to TRBJ2-5; D might be TRBD2 (6 bases). The germline V gene has CDR1 SGHTA and CDR2 FQGNSA. CDR3 length equals 14 residues. Trimming shortened V by 0 bases and J by 1 base, and 6 bases separated the two germline ends. The CDR3 spells CASSLAGGQETQYF. The CDR3, as DNA: TGTGCCAGCAGCTTAGCGGGGGGCCAAGAGACCCAGTACTTC.

The chain carries TRBV19 and TRBJ1-2; no definite D call. The CDR3 has 15 amino acids. The V gene lost 3 bases and the J gene lost 4 bases, with 15 bases spanning the gap. Germline V gene sequence: CDR1 LNHDA, CDR2 SQIVND (reference sequence). CDR3 nucleotides: TGTGCCAGTAGTATGTCAGAATCAATCCGCTATGGCTACACCTTC. Protein product: CASSMSESIRYGYTF.

This chain uses TRBV5-6 with TRBJ1-1; D gene ambiguous. CDR3 size: 16 residues. Trimming took 2 bases from V and 1 from J, leaving 15 bases between them. Germline loops: CDR1 SGHDT, CDR2 YYEEEE. The CDR3 coding sequence is TGTGCCAGCAGCTTTCGTATAGGTCCGGGGAACACTGAAGCTTTCTTT. This translates into CASSFRIGPGNTEAFF.

Sample share makes this clone medium-sized. Additional DNA sequences in this sample encode the identical CDR3. J is TRBJ1-5 and V is TRBV6-5; D is undetermined. The V and J ends lost 0 bases and 1 base respectively, with 1 base between them. The CDR3 length is 13 residues. In germline, CDR1 is MNHEY, CDR2 SVGAGI. CDR3 sequence: CASSYSSNQPQHF. The CDR3 nucleotides are TGTGCCAGCAGTTACTCCAGCAATCAGCCCCAGCATTTT.

The chain's CDR3 is CASSLHMNTEAFF. The CDR3 DNA sequence: TGTGCCAGCAGTTTACACATGAACACTGAAGCTTTCTTT. This rearrangement joins TRBV12-3 or TRBV12-4 to TRBJ1-1; no firm D call. The V and J ends lost 2 bases and 0 bases respectively, with 4 bases between them. This CDR3 spans 13 amino acids.

This chain connects TRBV5-1 to TRBJ2-5; TRBD2 might be the D (6 bases). Trimming cost V 4 bases and J 0 bases, with 7 bases left between them. Germline V gene sequence: CDR1 SGHRS, CDR2 YFSETQ. The CDR3 is 13 amino acids. This CDR3 is CASSGGYQETQYF. The CDR3, as DNA: TGCGCCAGCAGCGGGGGGTACCAAGAGACCCAGTACTTC.

The rearrangement joins TRBV29-1 to TRBJ2-7; D is possibly TRBD2 (6 bases). The V end was cut by 6 bases, the J end by 7 bases, with 22 bases between. Per germline, CDR1 SQVTM and CDR2 ANQGSEA. This CDR3 comprises 14 residues. The chain's CDR3 is CSVLRALGDWEQYF. In DNA form, the CDR3 reads TGCAGCGTACTACGGGCCCTCGGGGACTGGGAGCAGTACTTC.

V usage is TRBV7-9 and J usage is TRBJ1-1; D not resolved. This CDR3 comprises 13 residues. Germline loops: CDR1 SEHNR, CDR2 FQNEAQ (reference sequence). The ends were cut back, 7 bases at V and 4 bases at J, with 13 bases in the middle. CDR3 residues: CASTPGVSTEAFF. CDR3 sequence (DNA): TGTGCCAGCACCCCCGGGGTTAGCACTGAAGCTTTCTTT. The complete variable domain, with remaining parts taken from reference TRBV7-9 and TRBJ1-1, reads DTGVSQNPRHKITKRGQNVTFRCDPISEHNRLYWYRQTLGQGPEFLTYFQNEAQLEKSRLLSDRFSAERPKGSFSTLEIQRTEQGDSAMYLCASTPGVSTEAFFGQGTRLTVV.

This chain joins TRBV19 and TRBJ2-1; TRBD1 matches at 9 bases. Germline CDR1 is LNHDA and CDR2 is SQIVND (reference sequence). Germline trimming cut 5 bases from V and 3 bases from J; bases unmatched to any gene: 8. CDR3 length: 16 amino acids. The CDR3 DNA sequence: TGTGCCAGTAGTCTAGTTTTGGGACAGGGCTACAATGAGCAGTTCTTC. This translates into CASSLVLGQGYNEQFF.

This sequence joins TRBV28 and TRBJ2-2; D remains unclear. Between the trimmed V and J ends, which lost 5 bases and 4 bases, there was a span of 14 bases. The CDR3 is 15 residues long. Germline loops: CDR1 MDHEN, CDR2 SYDVKM. The CDR3 bases are TGTGCCAGCAGTCCCAGAGTGCTAGGCACCGGGGAGCTGTTTTTT. Amino acid sequence: CASSPRVLGTGELFF.

This clone has only a few counts. In the same sample, other DNA sequences code for this CDR3. V usage is TRBV5-6 and J usage is TRBJ1-2, with D perhaps TRBD1 (6 bases). This CDR3 region has 15 residues. Per germline, CDR1 SGHDT and CDR2 YYEEEE. The V gene lost 0 bases and the J gene lost 4 bases, with 13 bases spanning the gap. CDR3 bases: TGTGCCAGCAGCTTGGGACCAGGGGAGATCTATGGCTACACCTTC. It is translated as CASSLGPGEIYGYTF.

This chain connects TRBV27 to TRBJ1-6; no clear D gene. Germline CDR1 and CDR2: MNHEY and SMNVEV (reference sequence). The germline V and J ends were trimmed by 5 bases and 10 bases, with 15 bases remaining between them. This CDR3 contains 14 residues. CDR3 sequence: CASSANVMGSPLHF. The CDR3 DNA reads TGTGCCAGCAGTGCGAACGTTATGGGATCACCCCTCCACTTT.

The rearrangement links TRBV5-1 to TRBJ1-4; possibly TRBD1 for D (5 bases). The length of the CDR3 is 15 residues. The germline V gene has CDR1 SGHRS and CDR2 YFSETQ. Between the trimmed V and J ends, which lost 4 bases and 6 bases, there was a span of 16 bases. The CDR3 DNA follows: TGCGCCAGCAGCCTGGAGGGAGGGGTTCATGAAAAACTGTTTTTT. Its translation is CASSLEGGVHEKLFF.

In its sample, this clone was seen a few times. V usage is TRBV27 and J usage is TRBJ1-1, with TRBD1 as a possible D gene (5 bases). V gave up 4 bases and J gave up 6 bases, with 15 bases separating them. CDR1 and CDR2 (germline): MNHEY, SMNVEV (reference sequence). The CDR3 totals 14 residues. CDR3: CASSSGFGDSEAFF. CDR3 bases: TGTGCCAGCAGTTCAGGGTTCGGGGACTCTGAAGCTTTCTTT.

The chain joins TRBV19 to TRBJ2-1; TRBD1 matches at 8 bases. The CDR3 length is 13 residues. Germline V gives CDR1 LNHDA, CDR2 SQIVND (reference sequence). Losses at the gene ends were 1 base for V and 13 bases for J; bases not matched to a gene: 6. The chain's CDR3 is CASSIGLQGVQFF. CDR3 nucleotides: TGTGCCAGTAGTATAGGCCTACAGGGGGTACAGTTCTTC. Drawing the rest from reference TRBV19 and TRBJ2-1, the complete variable domain is DGGITQSPKYLFRKEGQNVTLSCEQNLNHDAMYWYRQDPGQGLRLIYYSQIVNDFQKGDIAEGYSVSREKKESFPLTVTSAQKNPTAFYLCASSIGLQGVQFFGPGTRLTVL.

J is TRBJ1-1 and V is TRBV3-1 (or the pseudogene TRBV3-2); TRBD1 matches at 8 bases. The CDR3 loop spans 12 amino acids. Germline CDR1 and CDR2: LGHDT and YNNKEL (reference sequence). V trimming: 3 bases; J trimming: 8 bases; junction bases outside the gene matches: 2. The CDR3 nucleotides read TGTGCCAGCAGCCAGGCAGGGGGCGAAGCTTTCTTT. Its translation: CASSQAGGEAFF.

The chain employs TRBV18 and TRBJ1-1; TRBD1 matches 9 bases. The CDR3 loop spans 14 amino acids. The germline CDR1 and CDR2 sequences are KGHSH and LQKENI. Germline trimming cut 8 bases from V and 10 bases from J; bases unmatched to any gene: 14. The CDR3 loop is CASTLLGTGWGAFF. In DNA form, the CDR3 reads TGTGCCAGCACGCTTCTTGGGACAGGGTGGGGAGCTTTCTTT. The variable domain in full, completed from reference TRBV18 and TRBJ1-1, reads NAGVMQNPRHLVRRRGQEARLRCSPMKGHSHVYWYRQLPEEGLKFMVYLQKENIIDESGMPKERFSAEFPKEGPSILRIQQVVRGDSAAYFCASTLLGTGWGAFFGQGTRLTVV.

The rearrangement links TRBV4-1 to TRBJ2-1; 9 positions match TRBD1. Trimming cost V 3 bases and J 10 bases; bases outside gene matches: 13. Germline V gene data show CDR1 as MGHRA and CDR2 as YSYEKL. This CDR3 contains 16 residues. The CDR3 DNA reads TGCGCCAGCAGCCACGGTGGGACAGGGTCGGATTGGGAGCAGTTCTTC. It codes for CASSHGGTGSDWEQFF.

The chain employs TRBV30 and TRBJ1-5; the D is unclear. Trimming pared 2 bases from V and 1 base from J, leaving 15 bases between. This CDR3 is 16 amino acids long. The germline V gene has CDR1 GTSNPN and CDR2 SVGIG (reference sequence). The CDR3 region is CAWSRGSGRSNQPQHF. In DNA, the CDR3 is TGTGCCTGGAGTCGCGGATCGGGTAGGAGCAATCAGCCCCAGCATTTT.

This clone was counted between two and nine times. The same CDR3 also results from other DNA sequences found in this sample. The chain joins TRBV11-3 to TRBJ2-2; D remains ambiguous. The CDR3 is made up of 13 amino acids. Germline-derived CDR1 and CDR2 are SGHNT and YENEEA. Trimming removed 2 bases from V and 0 bases from J, with 1 base in between. Here the CDR3 reads CASSLTNTGELFF. DNA for the CDR3: TGTGCCAGCAGCTTAACGAACACCGGGGAGCTGTTTTTT.

The chain recombines TRBV2 with TRBJ1-4, with D perhaps TRBD1 (6 bases). This CDR3 has 14 residues. Trimming left V 7 bases short and J 7 bases short, with 16 bases between. Germline V lookup: CDR1 SNHLY, CDR2 FYNNEI. Written as DNA, the CDR3 is TGTGCCAGCACACCAGGGGATTTCGGTGAAAAACTGTTTTTT. This sequence encodes CASTPGDFGEKLFF.

The chain joins TRBV7-3 to TRBJ2-1, with 11 nucleotides matching TRBD1. The CDR3 loop spans 14 amino acids. Germline values: CDR1 SGHTA, CDR2 FQGTGA. V lost 5 bases and J lost 6; bases outside the gene matches: 3. CDR3 nucleotides: TGTGCCAGCAGCGCCGGGACAGGGGGCAATGAGCAGTTCTTC. Translated: CASSAGTGGNEQFF.

The rearrangement uses TRBV4-3 and TRBJ2-3; D unclear. Deletions cut 4 bases from V and 2 bases from J, with 13 bases between. The CDR3 totals 15 residues. CDR1 is LGHNA, CDR2 YSLEER, per germline. CDR3 DNA: TGCGCCAGCAGCCCATTCTCCACACTCACAGATACGCAGTATTTT. As protein: CASSPFSTLTDTQYF.

The V and J genes are TRBV5-6 and TRBJ2-1; D not certain. Trimming left V 3 bases short and J 7 bases short, with 14 bases between. The CDR3 has 14 amino acids. From germline, CDR1 is SGHDT and CDR2 YYEEEE. Here the CDR3 DNA reads TGTGCCAGCAGCTCCCGACCAGCCTCAAATGAGCAGTTCTTC. Its protein is CASSSRPASNEQFF.